This section outlines one TCR beta chain sequence together with its context. Its antigen remains unidentified. The data originate from a study of OX40 agonist ivuxolimab in advanced cancers. Whole-study context: Earlier treatment with anti-PD-1, anti-PD-L1 or anti-CTLA-4 was permitted, and less than 50% had received some.

General study points: At 0.1 to 3.0 mg/kg and by week 6, clonal expansion occurred in CD4+ and CD8+ blood T cells.

Profiling relied on immunoSEQ multiplex PCR, and the TCRdb table lists in-frame clones only, not all of them. This sample has about 68,000 clones, with about 89% found just once. Sampling of blood occurred at baseline, cycle 4 day 1, and cycle 7 day 1. The V and J ends lost 1 base and 2 bases respectively, with 12 bases between them. Germline V gene sequence: CDR1 MGHRA, CDR2 YSYEKL. This CDR3 region has 15 residues. This clonotype originated in an adult with an advanced solid tumor such as melanoma, head and neck, liver or kidney cancer. The V call is TRBV4-1, the J call TRBJ2-7; D possibly corresponds to TRBD2 (6 bases). The material was CD4+ or CD8+ T cells sorted from blood, obtained in a trial of the OX40 agonist ivuxolimab. The CDR3 nucleotides are TGCGCCAGCAGCCAAGTCCCCGGGAGAACCTACGAGCAGTACTTC. Translation gives CASSQVPGRTYEQYF.